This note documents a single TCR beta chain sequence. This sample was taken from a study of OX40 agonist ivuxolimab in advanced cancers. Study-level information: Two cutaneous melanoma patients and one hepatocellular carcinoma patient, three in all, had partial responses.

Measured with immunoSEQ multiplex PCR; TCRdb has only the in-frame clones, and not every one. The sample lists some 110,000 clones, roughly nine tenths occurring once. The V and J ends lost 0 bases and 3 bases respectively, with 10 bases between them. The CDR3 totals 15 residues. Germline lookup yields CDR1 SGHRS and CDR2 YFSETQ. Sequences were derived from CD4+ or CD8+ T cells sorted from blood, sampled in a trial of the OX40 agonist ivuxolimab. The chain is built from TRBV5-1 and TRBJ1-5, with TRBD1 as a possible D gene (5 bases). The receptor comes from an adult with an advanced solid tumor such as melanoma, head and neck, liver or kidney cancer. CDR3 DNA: TGCGCCAGCAGCTTGGAATCAGGGTTCAATCAGCCCCAGCATTTT. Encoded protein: CASSLESGFNQPQHF.